The T cell receptor beta chain described here comes from a study of blood T cells in healthy people across ages. Sample-barcoded 5' priming and a J-beta primer mix drove a second PCR of about 6 to 12 cycles. Via MiXCR, TCRdb re-called the 5' RACE reads, giving one row per CDR3 protein. The table shows over a million distinct CDR3 sequences, with 35% to 50% occurring only once. Germline values: CDR1 SQVTM, CDR2 ANQGSEA. CDR3 length equals 15 residues. V trimming: 5 bases; J trimming: 7 bases; junction bases outside the gene matches: 15. Sequenced input: blood. The chain employs TRBV29-1 and TRBJ2-7; 9 bases are shared with TRBD2. This receptor was taken from a woman in her fifties or sixties in good health. This CDR3 is CSVHQTSGRTGEQYF. The CDR3 DNA sequence: TGCAGCGTTCATCAAACTAGCGGGCGTACGGGGGAGCAGTACTTC.